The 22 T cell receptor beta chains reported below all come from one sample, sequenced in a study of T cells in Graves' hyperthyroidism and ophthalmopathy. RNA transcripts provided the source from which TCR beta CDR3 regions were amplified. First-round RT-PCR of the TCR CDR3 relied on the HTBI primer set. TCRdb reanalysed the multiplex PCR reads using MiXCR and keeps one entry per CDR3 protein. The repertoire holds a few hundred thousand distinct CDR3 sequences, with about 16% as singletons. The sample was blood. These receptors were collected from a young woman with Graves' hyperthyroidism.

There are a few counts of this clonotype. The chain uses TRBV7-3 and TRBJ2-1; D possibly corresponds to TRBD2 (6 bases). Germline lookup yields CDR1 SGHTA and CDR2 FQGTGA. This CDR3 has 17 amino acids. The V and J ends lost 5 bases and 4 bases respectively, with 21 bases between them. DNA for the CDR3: TGTGCCAGCAGCCCTCCGCGAGGGCGGGAAGGTTACAATGAGCAGTTCTTC. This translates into CASSPPRGREGYNEQFF.

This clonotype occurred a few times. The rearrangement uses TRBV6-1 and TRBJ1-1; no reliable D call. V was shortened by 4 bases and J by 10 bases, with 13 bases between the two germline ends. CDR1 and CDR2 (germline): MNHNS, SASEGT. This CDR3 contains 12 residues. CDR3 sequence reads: CASSAEGLGAFF. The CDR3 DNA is TGTGCCAGCAGTGCTGAAGGTCTGGGAGCTTTCTTT.

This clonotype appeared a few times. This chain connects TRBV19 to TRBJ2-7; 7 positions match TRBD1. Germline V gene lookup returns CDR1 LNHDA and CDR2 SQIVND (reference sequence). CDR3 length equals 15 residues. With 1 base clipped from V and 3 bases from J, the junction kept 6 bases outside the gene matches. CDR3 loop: CASSIGTGDRYEQYF. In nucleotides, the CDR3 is TGTGCCAGTAGTATAGGGACAGGAGACCGCTACGAGCAGTACTTC.

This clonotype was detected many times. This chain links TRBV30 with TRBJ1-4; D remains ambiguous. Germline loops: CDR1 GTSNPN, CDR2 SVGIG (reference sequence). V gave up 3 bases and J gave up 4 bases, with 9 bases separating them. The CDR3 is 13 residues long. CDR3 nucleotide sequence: TGTGCCTGGAGCCACATTGTTAATGAAAAACTGTTTTTT. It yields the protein CAWSHIVNEKLFF.

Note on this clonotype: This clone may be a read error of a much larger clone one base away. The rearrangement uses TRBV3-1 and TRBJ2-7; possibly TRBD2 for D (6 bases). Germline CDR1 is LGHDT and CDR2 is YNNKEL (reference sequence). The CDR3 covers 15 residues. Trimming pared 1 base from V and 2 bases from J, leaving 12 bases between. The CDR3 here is CASSQVRGAAYEQYF. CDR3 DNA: TGTGCCAGCAGCCAAGTCCGCGGGGCCGCCTACGAGCAGTACTTC.

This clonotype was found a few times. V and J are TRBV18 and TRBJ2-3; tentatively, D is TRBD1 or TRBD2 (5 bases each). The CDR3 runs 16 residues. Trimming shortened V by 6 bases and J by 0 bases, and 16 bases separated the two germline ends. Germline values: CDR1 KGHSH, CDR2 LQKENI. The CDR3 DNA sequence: TGTGCCAGCTCGAAATTACTGGGGACGAGCACAGATACGCAGTATTTT. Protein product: CASSKLLGTSTDTQYF.

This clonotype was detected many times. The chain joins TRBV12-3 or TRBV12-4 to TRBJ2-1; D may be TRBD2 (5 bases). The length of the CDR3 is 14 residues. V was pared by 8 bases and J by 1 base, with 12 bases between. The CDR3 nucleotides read TGTGCCAGCCGGACTTCCCGATCCTACAATGAGCAGTTCTTC. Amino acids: CASRTSRSYNEQFF.

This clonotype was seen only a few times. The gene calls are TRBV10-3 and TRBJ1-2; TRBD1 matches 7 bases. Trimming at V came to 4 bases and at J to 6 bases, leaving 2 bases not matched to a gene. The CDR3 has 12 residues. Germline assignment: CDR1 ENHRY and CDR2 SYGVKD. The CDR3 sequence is CAISVTGNGYTF. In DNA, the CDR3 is TGTGCCATCAGTGTGACAGGGAATGGCTACACCTTC.

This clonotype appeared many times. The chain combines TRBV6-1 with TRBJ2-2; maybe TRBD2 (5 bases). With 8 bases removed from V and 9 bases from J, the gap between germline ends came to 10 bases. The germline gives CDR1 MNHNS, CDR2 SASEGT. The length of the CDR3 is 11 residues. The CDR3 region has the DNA TGTGCCAGCCGGACTGTGTGGGAGCTGTTTTTT. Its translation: CASRTVWELFF.

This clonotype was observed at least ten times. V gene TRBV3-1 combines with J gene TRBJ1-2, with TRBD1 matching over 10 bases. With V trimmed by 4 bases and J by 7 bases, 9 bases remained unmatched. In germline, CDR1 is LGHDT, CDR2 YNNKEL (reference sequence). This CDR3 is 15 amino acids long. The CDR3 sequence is CASSPLTGGVGGYTF. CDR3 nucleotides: TGTGCCAGCAGCCCTCTGACAGGGGGCGTGGGTGGCTACACCTTC.

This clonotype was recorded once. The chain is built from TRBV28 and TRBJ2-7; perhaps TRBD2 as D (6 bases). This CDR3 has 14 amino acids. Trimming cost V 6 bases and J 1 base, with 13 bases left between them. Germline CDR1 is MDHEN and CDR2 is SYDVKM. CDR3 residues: CASSLYGGSYEQYF. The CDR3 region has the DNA TGTGCCAGCAGCCTCTACGGGGGTTCCTACGAGCAGTACTTC.

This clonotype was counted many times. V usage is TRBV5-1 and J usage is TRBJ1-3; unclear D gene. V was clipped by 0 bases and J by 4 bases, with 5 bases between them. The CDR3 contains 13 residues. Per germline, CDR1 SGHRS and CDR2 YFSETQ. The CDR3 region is CASSLDGGNTIYF. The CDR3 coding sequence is TGCGCCAGCAGCTTGGATGGCGGAAACACCATATATTTT.

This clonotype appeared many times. The CDR3 sequence: CASTPWSLSGASSYNEQFF. The CDR3 coding sequence is TGTGCCAGCACCCCCTGGTCGCTTAGCGGGGCCAGCTCCTACAATGAGCAGTTCTTC. V and J are TRBV28 and TRBJ2-1, with 8 bases identical to TRBD2. V was clipped by 7 bases and J by 0 bases; unmatched bases: 17. The CDR3 has 19 residues. Per the germline V gene, CDR1 is MDHEN and CDR2 is SYDVKM. Full variable domain (outside the CDR3, taken from reference TRBV28 and TRBJ2-1): DVKVTQSSRYLVKRTGEKVFLECVQDMDHENMFWYRQDPGLGLRLIYFSYDVKMKEKGDIPEGYSVSREKKERFSLILESASTNQTSMYLCASTPWSLSGASSYNEQFFGPGTRLTVL.

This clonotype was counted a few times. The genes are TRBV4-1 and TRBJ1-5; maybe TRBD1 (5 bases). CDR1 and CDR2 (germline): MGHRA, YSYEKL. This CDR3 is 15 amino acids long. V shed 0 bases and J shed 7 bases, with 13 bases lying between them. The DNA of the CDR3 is TGCGCCAGCAGCCAAGAAGGGGCAGCCCCACAGCCCCAGCATTTT. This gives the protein CASSQEGAAPQPQHF.

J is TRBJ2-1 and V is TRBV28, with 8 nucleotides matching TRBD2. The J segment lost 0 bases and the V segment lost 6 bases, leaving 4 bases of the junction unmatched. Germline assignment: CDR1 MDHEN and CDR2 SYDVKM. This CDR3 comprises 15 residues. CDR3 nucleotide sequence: TGTGCCAGCAGGGTAGCGGGGTCCTCCTACAATGAGCAGTTCTTC. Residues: CASRVAGSSYNEQFF.

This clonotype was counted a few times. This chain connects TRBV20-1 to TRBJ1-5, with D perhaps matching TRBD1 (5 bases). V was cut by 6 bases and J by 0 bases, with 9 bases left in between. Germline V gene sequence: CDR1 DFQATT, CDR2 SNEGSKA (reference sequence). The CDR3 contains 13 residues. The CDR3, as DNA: TGCAGTGCCCGGGGACTTAGCAATCAGCCCCAGCATTTT. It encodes CSARGLSNQPQHF.

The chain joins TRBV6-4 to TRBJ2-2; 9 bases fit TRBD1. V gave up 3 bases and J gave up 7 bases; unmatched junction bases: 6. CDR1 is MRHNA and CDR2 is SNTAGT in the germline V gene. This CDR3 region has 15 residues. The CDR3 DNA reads TGTGCCAGCAGTGATGATCCGGACAGGGGCGGGGAGCTGTTTTTT. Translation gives CASSDDPDRGGELFF.

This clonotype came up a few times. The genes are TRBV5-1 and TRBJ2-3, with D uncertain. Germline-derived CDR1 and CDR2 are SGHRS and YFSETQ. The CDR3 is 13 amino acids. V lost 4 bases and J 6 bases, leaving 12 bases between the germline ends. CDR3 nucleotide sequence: TGCGCCAGCAGCCCCATGGTTCGGGATACGCAGTATTTT. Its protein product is CASSPMVRDTQYF.

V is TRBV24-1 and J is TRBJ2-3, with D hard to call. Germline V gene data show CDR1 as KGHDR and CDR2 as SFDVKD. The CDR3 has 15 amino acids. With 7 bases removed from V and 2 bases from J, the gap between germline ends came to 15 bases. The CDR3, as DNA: TGTGCCACCAGCCGTTCGGGCCATATCACAGATACGCAGTATTTT. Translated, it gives CATSRSGHITDTQYF.

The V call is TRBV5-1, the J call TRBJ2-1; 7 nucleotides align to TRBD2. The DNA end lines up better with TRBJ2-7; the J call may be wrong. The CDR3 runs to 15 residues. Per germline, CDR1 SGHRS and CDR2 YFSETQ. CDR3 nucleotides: TGCGCCAGCAGAAAATCCGGGACTATCTACAATGAGCAGTACTTC. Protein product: CASRKSGTIYNEQYF.

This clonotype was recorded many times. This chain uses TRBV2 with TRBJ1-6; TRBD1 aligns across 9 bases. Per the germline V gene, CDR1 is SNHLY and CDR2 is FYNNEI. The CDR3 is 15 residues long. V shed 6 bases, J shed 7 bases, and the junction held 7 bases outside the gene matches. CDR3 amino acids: CASRPPGTGNSPLHF. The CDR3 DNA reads TGTGCCAGCAGACCTCCCGGGACAGGGAATTCACCCCTCCACTTT.

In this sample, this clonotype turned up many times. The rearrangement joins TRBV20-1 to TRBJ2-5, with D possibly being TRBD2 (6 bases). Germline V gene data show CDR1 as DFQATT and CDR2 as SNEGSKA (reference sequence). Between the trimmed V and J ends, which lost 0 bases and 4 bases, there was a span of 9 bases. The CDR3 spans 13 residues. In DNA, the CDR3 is TGCAGTGCTAGAGAGGAGGGCCCAGAGACCCAGTACTTC. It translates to CSAREEGPETQYF.